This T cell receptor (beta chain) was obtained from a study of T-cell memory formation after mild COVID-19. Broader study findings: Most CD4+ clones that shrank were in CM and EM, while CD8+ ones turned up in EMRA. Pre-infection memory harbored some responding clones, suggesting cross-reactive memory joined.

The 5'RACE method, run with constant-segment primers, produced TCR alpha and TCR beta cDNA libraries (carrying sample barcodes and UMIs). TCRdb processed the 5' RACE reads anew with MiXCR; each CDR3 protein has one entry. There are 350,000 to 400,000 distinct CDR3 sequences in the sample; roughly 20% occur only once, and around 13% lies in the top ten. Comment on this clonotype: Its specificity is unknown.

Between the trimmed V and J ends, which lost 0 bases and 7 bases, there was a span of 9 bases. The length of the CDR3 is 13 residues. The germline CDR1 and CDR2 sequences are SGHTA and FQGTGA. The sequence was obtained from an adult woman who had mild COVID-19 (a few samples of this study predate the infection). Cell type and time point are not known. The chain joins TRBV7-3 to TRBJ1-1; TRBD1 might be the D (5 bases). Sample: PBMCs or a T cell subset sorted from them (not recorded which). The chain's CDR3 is CASSLTGVDEAFF. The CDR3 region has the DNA TGTGCCAGCAGCTTAACAGGGGTAGATGAAGCTTTCTTT.